This TCR beta chain originates from a study of blood T cell repertoires in COVID-19. Study-wide context: Sites across the United States, Italy and Spain contributed samples from acute and convalescent COVID-19. Sources were T cells, B-cell-depleted T cells, or PBMCs; the material itself was cDNA or gDNA.

Germline values: CDR1 SGHVS, CDR2 FQNEAQ. Trimming cost V 1 base and J 5 bases; bases outside gene matches: 6. The CDR3 length is 16 residues. This table comes from immunoSEQ multiplex PCR, and its TCRdb copy is limited to in-frame clones, with some not included. The data hold tens of thousands of clones, with around 75% observed a single time. The chain links TRBV7-8 to TRBJ2-5; TRBD2 aligns across 11 bases. This TCR was sampled from a human donor in a cohort sampled during active COVID-19. The sample taken for sequencing was peripheral blood. The CDR3 loop is CASSLVVAGGGETQYF. DNA for the CDR3: TGTGCCAGCAGCTTAGTAGTAGCGGGAGGGGGGGAGACCCAGTACTTC.